These T cell receptor beta chains were read from a single sample in a study of T cells after yellow fever vaccination. Via MiXCR, TCRdb re-called the 5' RACE reads, giving one row per CDR3 protein. Among 250,000 to 300,000 distinct CDR3 sequences listed, roughly 9% were seen once. Specimen: CD4+ T cells sorted from PBMCs, collected 5 days after the yellow fever booster vaccination. The origin of the receptors is a man between 18 and 29 years old who received the YFV17D yellow fever vaccine. The CDR3 runs from the conserved cysteine through the conserved F or W. Fields, in order: V gene, J gene, CDR3 length, CDR3 protein.

TRBV10-3,TRBJ2-6,14,CAISIEAGANVLTF
TRBV4-1,TRBJ1-1,14,CASSQSGGNTEAFF
TRBV10-3,TRBJ2-4,13,CAAREGQSNIQYF
TRBV11-2,TRBJ2-1,14,CASSWTSGEVEQFF
TRBV2,TRBJ1-1,13,CASSARENTEAFF
TRBV2,TRBJ1-2,13,CASSRDTYYGYTF
TRBV20-1,TRBJ1-1,12,CSARWPGTGAFF
TRBV7-2,TRBJ2-1,16,CASSFNARGLSNEQFF
TRBV9,TRBJ1-1,16,CASSVGQGAMNTEAFF
TRBV14,TRBJ2-1,17,CASSQDGTSGGVREQFF
TRBV6-5,TRBJ1-1,13,CASTIGPGAEAFF
TRBV7-2,TRBJ2-3,15,CASSSRQGGEDTQYF